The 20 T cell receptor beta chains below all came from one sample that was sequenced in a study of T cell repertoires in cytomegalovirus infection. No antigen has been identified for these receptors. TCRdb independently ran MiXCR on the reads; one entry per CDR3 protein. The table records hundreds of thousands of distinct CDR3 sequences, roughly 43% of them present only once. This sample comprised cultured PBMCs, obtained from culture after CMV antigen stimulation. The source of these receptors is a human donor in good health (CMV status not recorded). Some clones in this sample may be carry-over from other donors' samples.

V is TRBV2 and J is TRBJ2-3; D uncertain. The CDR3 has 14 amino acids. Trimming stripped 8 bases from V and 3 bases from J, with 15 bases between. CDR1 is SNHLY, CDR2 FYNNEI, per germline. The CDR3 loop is CASQIRSGTDTQYF. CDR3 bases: TGTGCCAGCCAAATCAGGAGTGGGACAGATACGCAGTATTTT.

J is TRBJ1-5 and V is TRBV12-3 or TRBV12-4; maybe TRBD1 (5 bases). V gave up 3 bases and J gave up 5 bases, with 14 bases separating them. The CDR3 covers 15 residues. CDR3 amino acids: CASSFSAGTHQPQHF. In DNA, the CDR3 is TGTGCCAGCAGTTTTTCGGCAGGGACTCATCAGCCCCAGCATTTT.

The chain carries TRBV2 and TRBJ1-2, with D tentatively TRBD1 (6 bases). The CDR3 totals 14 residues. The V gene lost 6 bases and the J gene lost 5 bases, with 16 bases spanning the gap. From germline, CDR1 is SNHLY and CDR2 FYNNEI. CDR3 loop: CASSNGQTHYGYTF. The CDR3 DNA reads TGTGCCAGCAGCAACGGACAGACTCATTATGGCTACACCTTC.

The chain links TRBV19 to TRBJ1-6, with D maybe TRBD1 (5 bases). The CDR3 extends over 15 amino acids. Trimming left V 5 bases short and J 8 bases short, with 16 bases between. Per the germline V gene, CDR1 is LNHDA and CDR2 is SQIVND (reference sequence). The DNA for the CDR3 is TGTGCCAGTAGTTTCGGCAGGGTTGGAGATTCACCCCTCCACTTT. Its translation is CASSFGRVGDSPLHF.

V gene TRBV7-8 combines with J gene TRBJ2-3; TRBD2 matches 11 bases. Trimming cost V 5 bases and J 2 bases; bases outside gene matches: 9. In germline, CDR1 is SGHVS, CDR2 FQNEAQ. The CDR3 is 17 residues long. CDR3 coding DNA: TGTGCCAGCAGCCGCTTGACTAGCGGGGTGATCACAGATACGCAGTATTTT. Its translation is CASSRLTSGVITDTQYF.

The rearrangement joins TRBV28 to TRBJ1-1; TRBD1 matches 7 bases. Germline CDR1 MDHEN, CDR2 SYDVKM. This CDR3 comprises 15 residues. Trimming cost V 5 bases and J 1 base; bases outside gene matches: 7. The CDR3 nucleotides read TGTGCCAGCAGTCTACAGGGGCATCGGAACACTGAAGCTTTCTTT. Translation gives CASSLQGHRNTEAFF. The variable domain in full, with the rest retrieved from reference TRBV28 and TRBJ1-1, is DVKVTQSSRYLVKRTGEKVFLECVQDMDHENMFWYRQDPGLGLRLIYFSYDVKMKEKGDIPEGYSVSREKKERFSLILESASTNQTSMYLCASSLQGHRNTEAFFGQGTRLTVV.

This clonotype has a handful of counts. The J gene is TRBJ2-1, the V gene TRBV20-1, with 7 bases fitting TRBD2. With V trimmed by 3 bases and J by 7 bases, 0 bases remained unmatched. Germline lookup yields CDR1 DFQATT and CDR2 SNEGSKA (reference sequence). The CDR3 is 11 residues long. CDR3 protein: CSASGRNEQFF. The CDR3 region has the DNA TGCAGTGCTAGCGGGAGGAATGAGCAGTTCTTC.

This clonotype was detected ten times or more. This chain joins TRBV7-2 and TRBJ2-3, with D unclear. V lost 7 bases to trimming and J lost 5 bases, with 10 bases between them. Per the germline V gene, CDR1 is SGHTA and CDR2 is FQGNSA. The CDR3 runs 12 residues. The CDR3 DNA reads TGTGCCAGCACCTCGCTCCGAGATACGCAGTATTTT. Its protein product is CASTSLRDTQYF.

This chain's CDR3 is CASSVGVETQYF. DNA for the CDR3: TGTGCCAGCAGCGTAGGGGTTGAGACCCAGTACTTC. The chain couples TRBV9 to TRBJ2-5; no clear D gene. CDR3 length: 12 residues. Germline CDR1 reads SGDLS; CDR2 reads YYNGEE. The V end was cut by 0 bases, the J end by 5 bases, with 5 bases between.

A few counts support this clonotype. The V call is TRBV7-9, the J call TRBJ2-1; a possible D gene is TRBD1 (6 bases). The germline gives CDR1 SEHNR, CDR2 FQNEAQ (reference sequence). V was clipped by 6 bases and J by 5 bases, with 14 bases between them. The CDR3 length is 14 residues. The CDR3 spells CASRFYRENNEQFF. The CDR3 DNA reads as TGTGCCAGCAGGTTTTACAGGGAAAACAATGAGCAGTTCTTC.

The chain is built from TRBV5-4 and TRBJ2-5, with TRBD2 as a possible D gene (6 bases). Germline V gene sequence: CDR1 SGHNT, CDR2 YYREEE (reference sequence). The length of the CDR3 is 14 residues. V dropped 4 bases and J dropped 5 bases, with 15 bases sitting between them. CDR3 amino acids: CASSRGGGDETQYF. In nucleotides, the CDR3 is TGTGCCAGCAGCCGGGGTGGCGGGGACGAGACCCAGTACTTC.

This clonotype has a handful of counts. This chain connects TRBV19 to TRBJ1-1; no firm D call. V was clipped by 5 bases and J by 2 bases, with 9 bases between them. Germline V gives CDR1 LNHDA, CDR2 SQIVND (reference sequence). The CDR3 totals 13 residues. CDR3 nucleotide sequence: TGTGCCAGTAGTTCCCGGGTCAACACTGAAGCTTTCTTT. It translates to CASSSRVNTEAFF. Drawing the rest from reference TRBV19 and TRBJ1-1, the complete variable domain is DGGITQSPKYLFRKEGQNVTLSCEQNLNHDAMYWYRQDPGQGLRLIYYSQIVNDFQKGDIAEGYSVSREKKESFPLTVTSAQKNPTAFYLCASSSRVNTEAFFGQGTRLTVV.

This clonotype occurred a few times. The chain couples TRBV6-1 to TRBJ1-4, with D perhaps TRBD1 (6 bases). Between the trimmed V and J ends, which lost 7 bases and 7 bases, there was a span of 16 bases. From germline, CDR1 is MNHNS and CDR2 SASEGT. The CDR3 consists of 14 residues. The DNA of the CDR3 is TGTGCCAGCAACCAGAGGGGGGCTTCTGAAAAACTGTTTTTT. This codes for CASNQRGASEKLFF.

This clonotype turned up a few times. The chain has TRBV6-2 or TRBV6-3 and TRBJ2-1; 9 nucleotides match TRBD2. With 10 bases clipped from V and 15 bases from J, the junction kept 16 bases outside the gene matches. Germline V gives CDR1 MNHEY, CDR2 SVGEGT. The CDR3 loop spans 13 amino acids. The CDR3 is CATTAVAGVSSFF. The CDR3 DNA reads TGTGCCACCACAGCCGTAGCGGGAGTCAGTTCGTTCTTC.

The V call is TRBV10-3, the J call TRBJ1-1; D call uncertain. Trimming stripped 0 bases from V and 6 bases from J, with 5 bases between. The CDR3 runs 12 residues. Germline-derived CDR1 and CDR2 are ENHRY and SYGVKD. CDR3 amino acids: CAISESRAEAFF. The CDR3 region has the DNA TGTGCCATCAGTGAGTCAAGGGCTGAAGCTTTCTTT.

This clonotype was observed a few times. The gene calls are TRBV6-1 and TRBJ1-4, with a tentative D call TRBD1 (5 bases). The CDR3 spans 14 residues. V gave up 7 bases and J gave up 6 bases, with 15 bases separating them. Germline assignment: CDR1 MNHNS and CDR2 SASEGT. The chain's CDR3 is CASMPTGGDEKLFF. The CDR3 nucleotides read TGTGCCAGCATGCCCACGGGGGGTGATGAAAAACTGTTTTTT.

CDR3 amino acids: CASIRGQTNEQFF. For the CDR3, the DNA is TGTGCCAGCATTCGAGGCCAAACCAATGAGCAGTTCTTC. J is TRBJ2-1 and V is TRBV6-2 or TRBV6-3; the D is unclear. From germline, CDR1 is MNHEY and CDR2 SVGEGT. V was clipped by 7 bases and J by 6 bases, with 13 bases between them. The CDR3 has 13 residues.

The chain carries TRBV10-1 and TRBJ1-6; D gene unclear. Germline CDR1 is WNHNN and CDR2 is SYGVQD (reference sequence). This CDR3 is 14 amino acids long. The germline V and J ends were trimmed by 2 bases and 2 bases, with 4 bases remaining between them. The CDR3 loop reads CASSELTYNSPLHF. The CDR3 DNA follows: TGCGCCAGCAGTGAGCTCACCTATAATTCACCCCTCCACTTT.

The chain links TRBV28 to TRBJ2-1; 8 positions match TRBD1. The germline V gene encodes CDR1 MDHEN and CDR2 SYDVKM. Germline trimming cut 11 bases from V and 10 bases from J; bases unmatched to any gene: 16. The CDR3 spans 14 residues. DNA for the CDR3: TGTGCCTGCGTCGGACAGGGAACGTTCGTCGAGCAGTTCTTC. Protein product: CACVGQGTFVEQFF. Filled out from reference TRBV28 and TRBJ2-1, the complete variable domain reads DVKVTQSSRYLVKRTGEKVFLECVQDMDHENMFWYRQDPGLGLRLIYFSYDVKMKEKGDIPEGYSVSREKKERFSLILESASTNQTSMYLCACVGQGTFVEQFFGPGTRLTVL.

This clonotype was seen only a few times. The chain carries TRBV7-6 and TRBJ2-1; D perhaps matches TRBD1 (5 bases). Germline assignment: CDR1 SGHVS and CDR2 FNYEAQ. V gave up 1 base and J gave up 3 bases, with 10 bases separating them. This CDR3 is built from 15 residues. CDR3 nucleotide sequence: TGTGCCAGCAGCTTAGAGGCAGGGTTCTACAATGAGCAGTTCTTC. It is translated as CASSLEAGFYNEQFF.